The text below deals with one TCR beta chain. Antigen specificity is unknown. Since a much larger clone is just one base distant, this may be a read error. Trimming cost V 2 bases and J 2 bases, with 16 bases left between them. Germline CDR1 and CDR2: SGHVS and FNYEAQ. The CDR3 is 17 residues long. The sample is drawn from a study of T cell repertoires in cytomegalovirus infection. Turning to the study itself: Indications came from public TCR beta signatures; they pointed to CMV infection and to a matching HLA type.

TCRdb reprocessed the reads with MiXCR, giving one entry per CDR3 protein. This sample yields approximately 1,000,000 distinct CDR3 sequences, of which approximately 32% are seen a single time; about an eighth belongs to the top ten. Whole-study findings and limits: The response measured ex vivo was dominated by TCR beta clonotypes (HLA-C-restricted and CMV-specific). Public TCR beta family frequency separated CMV-and-HLA carriers, including in an independent cohort.

This receptor was taken from a human donor in good health (CMV status not recorded). Some clones in this sample may be carry-over from other donors' samples. The chain has TRBV7-6 and TRBJ1-3; unclear D gene. This specimen consisted of cultured CD8+ T cells from PBMCs, obtained from culture after CMV antigen stimulation. The CDR3 nucleotides read TGTGCCAGCAGCTTAAGATCAGAGAACTTGGCTGGAAACACCATATATTTT. It specifies CASSLRSENLAGNTIYF.